The 13 T cell receptor beta chains given below trace back to one sample, sequenced in a study of Ad26.COV2.S vaccination and SARS-CoV-2 variants. The repertoire was sequenced with immunoSEQ multiplex PCR; TCRdb's copy has only in-frame clones and lacks some. The repertoire holds about 680,000 clones, with 89% as singletons. Treatment specified: over 15 received Ad26.COV2.S at low or high dose, single or two shots; 5 received placebo; per-sample allocation not given. It was on day 63 after the first vaccine or placebo injection that samples were taken. This sample comprised peripheral blood, obtained in a trial of Ad26.COV2.S vaccine versus placebo. These receptors were obtained from a person aged 18-65 years who received the Ad26.COV2.S COVID-19 vaccine or a placebo.

This chain joins TRBV27 and TRBJ1-5, with D maybe TRBD1 (5 bases). The CDR3 loop spans 13 amino acids. V lost 5 bases and J 5 bases, leaving 10 bases between the germline ends. Germline V gene sequence: CDR1 MNHEY, CDR2 SMNVEV (reference sequence). The CDR3 loop reads CASSLLGDQPQHF. CDR3 bases: TGTGCCAGCAGTCTACTAGGGGATCAGCCCCAGCATTTT.

The rearrangement uses TRBV7-2 and TRBJ1-3; D is undetermined. V dropped 5 bases and J dropped 7 bases, with 9 bases sitting between them. Per the germline V gene, CDR1 is SGHTA and CDR2 is FQGNSA. This CDR3 has 12 residues. The CDR3: CASSHYTNTIYF. The CDR3 DNA follows: TGTGCCAGCAGCCATTACACGAACACCATATATTTT.

The chain joins TRBV21-1 to TRBJ1-5. TRBV21-1 is described as a pseudogene. CDR3 length: 17 residues. The CDR3 DNA sequence: TGTGCCAGCAGCAAATTGATGTCGGGGCCAGGTAATCAGCCCCAGCATTTT. Amino acids: CASSKLMSGPGNQPQHF.

This chain links TRBV9 with TRBJ1-1, with TRBD1 matching over 10 bases. The CDR3 loop spans 15 amino acids. V was clipped by 3 bases and J by 1 base; unmatched bases: 3. Germline V CDR1 and CDR2: SGDLS, YYNGEE. The CDR3 region is CASSGTGGSNTEAFF. CDR3 nucleotides: TGTGCCAGCAGCGGGACAGGGGGTTCGAACACTGAAGCTTTCTTT. Full variable domain (remainder filled in from reference TRBV9 and TRBJ1-1): DSGVTQTPKHLITATGQRVTLRCSPRSGDLSVYWYQQSLDQGLQFLIQYYNGEERAKGNILERFSAQQFPDLHSELNLSSLELGDSALYFCASSGTGGSNTEAFFGQGTRLTVV.

The rearrangement links TRBV5-1 to TRBJ2-2, with D hard to call. Looked up from germline, CDR1 is SGHRS and CDR2 is YFSETQ. This CDR3 comprises 18 residues. V was shortened by 4 bases and J by 5 bases, with 24 bases between the two germline ends. CDR3 DNA: TGCGCCAGCAGCCCCCAGGCCCCATTTCGTTATCTGACCGGGGAGCTGTTTTTT. As protein: CASSPQAPFRYLTGELFF.

The chain uses TRBV7-9 and TRBJ2-1; 10 positions agree with TRBD2. This CDR3 is 16 amino acids long. Trimming at V came to 6 bases and at J to 1 base, leaving 6 bases not matched to a gene. Germline assignment: CDR1 SEHNR and CDR2 FQNEAQ (reference sequence). The CDR3 DNA is TGTGCCAGCAGGTCTAGCGGGAGAAAGTCCTACAATGAGCAGTTCTTC. As protein: CASRSSGRKSYNEQFF.

Turning to this clone: The same CDR3 arises from other DNA sequences in this sample as well. This chain connects TRBV10-1 to TRBJ2-1; D is unclear. CDR3 length equals 13 residues. Germline CDR1 and CDR2: WNHNN and SYGVQD (reference sequence). Deletions cut 4 bases from V and 6 bases from J, with 10 bases between. The CDR3 DNA is TGCGCCAGCAGTGTTCCAGGTTCCAATGAGCAGTTCTTC. Amino acids: CASSVPGSNEQFF.

With regard to this clone: Distinct nucleotide sequences in the sample also encode this CDR3. The chain employs TRBV6-5 and TRBJ1-5, with D uncertain. The ends were cut back, 0 bases at V and 5 bases at J, with 5 bases in the middle. Germline-derived CDR1 and CDR2 are MNHEY and SVGAGI. The CDR3 totals 13 residues. The CDR3 is CASSYSGDQPQHF. For the CDR3, the DNA is TGTGCCAGCAGTTACTCGGGAGATCAGCCCCAGCATTTT.

This chain connects TRBV5-1 to TRBJ2-7; TRBD2 agrees at 7 bases. Germline V gene data show CDR1 as SGHRS and CDR2 as YFSETQ. The CDR3 spans 15 residues. V lost 0 bases to trimming and J lost 5 bases; unmatched junction nucleotides: 8. The CDR3 DNA sequence: TGCGCCAGCAGCTTGGTCGGGGGGTTACTTAACGAGCAGTACTTC. Its protein is CASSLVGGLLNEQYF. Supplemented by reference TRBV5-1 and TRBJ2-7, the full variable domain reads KAGVTQTPRYLIKTRGQQVTLSCSPISGHRSVSWYQQTPGQGLQFLFEYFSETQRNKGNFPGRFSGRQFSNSRSEMNVSTLELGDSALYLCASSLVGGLLNEQYFGPGTRLTVT.

The chain uses TRBV7-8 and TRBJ1-6, with TRBD1 matching over 7 bases. The CDR3 consists of 17 residues. After removal of 2 bases from V and 5 bases from J, the junction contained 9 bases not matched to a gene. Germline V gene lookup returns CDR1 SGHVS and CDR2 FQNEAQ. For the CDR3, the DNA is TGTGCCAGCAGCTTACGGGCAGGGGGTTTGAATAATTCACCCCTCCACTTT. It encodes CASSLRAGGLNNSPLHF.

The CDR3 protein is CASSEPAGLFTDTQYF. The CDR3 bases are TGTGCCAGCAGTGAACCAGCGGGGCTCTTCACAGATACGCAGTATTTT. This chain links TRBV2 with TRBJ2-3; the match to TRBD2 covers 7 bases. J lost 2 bases, V lost 2 bases, and 7 bases had no gene match. This CDR3 has 16 amino acids. Germline V gene sequence: CDR1 SNHLY, CDR2 FYNNEI.

This clone was recorded a few times. J is TRBJ1-6 and V is TRBV7-2; 9 nucleotides agree with TRBD1. The CDR3 length is 16 residues. The J segment lost 6 bases and the V segment lost 3 bases, leaving 6 bases of the junction unmatched. Germline V lookup: CDR1 SGHTA, CDR2 FQGNSA. Here the CDR3 reads CASSLGQGLGNSPLHF. The CDR3 coding sequence is TGTGCCAGCAGCTTGGGACAGGGCCTTGGTAATTCACCCCTCCACTTT.

The rearrangement links TRBV10-3 to TRBJ2-7; 7 nucleotides agree with TRBD1. CDR3 size: 14 residues. CDR1 is ENHRY and CDR2 is SYGVKD in the germline V gene. Trimming took 6 bases from V and 4 from J; bases not matched to a gene: 9. The CDR3 coding sequence is TGTGCCATCAGCCGGGACAGCGAGTTGTACGAGCAGTACTTC. Translation gives CAISRDSELYEQYF.